These 24 T cell receptor beta chains came from one sample sequenced in a study of T-cell memory formation after mild COVID-19. TCRdb analysed the 5' RACE reads with MiXCR anew, one entry per CDR3 protein. The sample includes around 300,000 distinct CDR3 sequences, roughly an eighth of them seen just once. The sample consisted of PBMCs or a T cell subset sorted from them (not recorded which). Receptors originate from a man aged 18 to 35 who had mild COVID-19 (a few samples of this study predate the infection). Cell type and time point are not known.

This clonotype was counted ten times or more. A read error may account for a junction end that differs from germline. The rearrangement uses TRBV6-5 and TRBJ2-3; D may be TRBD1 (5 bases). The CDR3 is 13 amino acids. Germline CDR1 reads MNHEY; CDR2 reads SVGAGI. The DNA for the CDR3 is TGTGCCAGCAGGAGAGACAGCACGGATACGCAGTATTTT. Translation: CASRRDSTDTQYF.

V is TRBV30 and J is TRBJ1-2; no clear D gene. Trimming removed 2 bases at V and 3 bases at J, with 13 bases between. This CDR3 is 14 amino acids long. The germline CDR1 and CDR2 sequences are GTSNPN and SVGIG (reference sequence). CDR3 region: CAWSRNSHDYGYTF. As DNA, the CDR3 is TGTGCCTGGAGTAGGAACAGCCACGACTATGGCTACACCTTC.

There are a few counts of this clonotype. The chain has TRBV7-2 and TRBJ2-7; TRBD1 aligns across 9 bases. The V gene's germline CDR1 is SGHTA and CDR2 FQGNSA. Trimming took 5 bases from V and 7 from J; bases not matched to a gene: 9. The CDR3 has 14 amino acids. Here the CDR3 reads CASSRGQGEGEQYF. In nucleotides, the CDR3 is TGTGCCAGCAGCCGGGGACAGGGAGAGGGAGAGCAGTACTTC.

The table lists this clonotype with a few counts. The chain joins TRBV29-1 to TRBJ2-7; no firm D call. V lost 0 bases, J lost 2 bases, and 8 bases lay in between. Germline V CDR1 and CDR2: SQVTM, ANQGSEA. CDR3 length: 13 amino acids. CDR3 loop: CSVEEPGPYEQYF. CDR3 nucleotides: TGCAGCGTTGAAGAACCGGGTCCCTACGAGCAGTACTTC.

The gene calls are TRBV19 and TRBJ1-1, with TRBD1 matching 8 bases. The ends lost 4 bases at V and 0 bases at J; junction bases unmatched: 1. CDR1 is LNHDA, CDR2 SQIVND, per germline (reference sequence). The length of the CDR3 is 14 residues. CDR3 nucleotide sequence: TGTGCCAGTAGTAGACAGGGGATGAACACTGAAGCTTTCTTT. It encodes CASSRQGMNTEAFF.

The genes are TRBV7-2 and TRBJ1-2; D not certain. Trimming pared 1 base from V and 8 bases from J, leaving 5 bases between. The V gene's germline CDR1 is SGHTA and CDR2 FQGNSA. This CDR3 is 11 amino acids long. The CDR3 DNA reads TGTGCCAGCAGCTTAGACGGGGGCTACACCTTC. Translating it yields CASSLDGGYTF.

The V gene is TRBV4-3, the J gene TRBJ2-7; TRBD1 is a possible D gene (6 bases). Trimming took 0 bases from V and 0 from J, leaving 15 bases between them. The CDR3 is 17 residues long. Germline V lookup: CDR1 LGHNA, CDR2 YSLEER. The CDR3 loop reads CASSQDPMTGSSYEQYF. The CDR3 region has the DNA TGCGCCAGCAGCCAAGATCCCATGACAGGTAGCTCCTACGAGCAGTACTTC.

This clonotype was seen a few times. The rearrangement links TRBV10-3 to TRBJ1-1; D not resolved. This CDR3 is 14 amino acids long. CDR1 and CDR2 (germline): ENHRY, SYGVKD. Deletions cut 2 bases from V and 7 bases from J, with 14 bases between. CDR3 in amino acids: CAISETEARREAFF. CDR3 nucleotides: TGTGCCATCAGTGAGACAGAGGCCCGACGTGAAGCTTTCTTT.

The chain joins TRBV5-1 to TRBJ1-1; the D is unclear. Trimming pared 6 bases from V and 6 bases from J, leaving 18 bases between. In germline, CDR1 is SGHRS, CDR2 YFSETQ. This CDR3 has 14 residues. CDR3 sequence reads: CASKLGSAGAEAFF. The CDR3 DNA reads TGCGCCAGCAAATTAGGGAGCGCGGGCGCTGAAGCTTTCTTT. Supplemented by reference TRBV5-1 and TRBJ1-1, the full variable domain reads KAGVTQTPRYLIKTRGQQVTLSCSPISGHRSVSWYQQTPGQGLQFLFEYFSETQRNKGNFPGRFSGRQFSNSRSEMNVSTLELGDSALYLCASKLGSAGAEAFFGQGTRLTVV.

J is TRBJ1-5 and V is TRBV2; D is unresolved. Germline V gene lookup returns CDR1 SNHLY and CDR2 FYNNEI. V lost 8 bases to trimming and J lost 2 bases, with 16 bases between them. The CDR3 extends over 15 amino acids. CDR3 sequence: CASASWGGGNQPQHF. The DNA for the CDR3 is TGTGCCAGCGCTTCTTGGGGAGGCGGCAATCAGCCCCAGCATTTT.

This clonotype was recorded a few times. CDR3 in amino acids: CASSYQGLAGGTNTGELFF. Here the CDR3 DNA reads TGTGCCAGCAGTTACCAGGGACTAGCGGGGGGAACGAACACCGGGGAGCTGTTTTTT. V gene TRBV6-5 combines with J gene TRBJ2-2; TRBD2 matches 15 bases. Germline CDR1 MNHEY, CDR2 SVGAGI. CDR3 length equals 19 residues. V gave up 2 bases and J gave up 0 bases; unmatched junction bases: 4.

This clonotype was counted between two and nine times. This chain links TRBV9 with TRBJ1-2, with 9 nucleotides matching TRBD1. V lost 2 bases to trimming and J lost 6 bases; unmatched junction nucleotides: 11. The germline V gene has CDR1 SGDLS and CDR2 YYNGEE. CDR3 length: 16 residues. This CDR3 reads CASSVHTKTGGDGYTF. DNA of the CDR3: TGTGCCAGCAGCGTCCACACCAAAACAGGGGGCGATGGCTACACCTTC.

The DNA of the CDR3 is TGTGCCAGCAGACAGGGGGCAAGCTCTGGAAACACCATATATTTT. Its protein product is CASRQGASSGNTIYF. The chain employs TRBV7-2 and TRBJ1-3, with TRBD1 matching over 9 bases. Germline trimming cut 6 bases from V and 0 bases from J; bases unmatched to any gene: 3. CDR1 is SGHTA, CDR2 FQGNSA, per germline. The CDR3 loop spans 15 amino acids.

This clonotype was picked up many times. The V call is TRBV7-8, the J call TRBJ2-1; D is possibly TRBD2 (8 bases). This CDR3 is built from 15 residues. Germline CDR1 and CDR2: SGHVS and FQNEAQ. Trimming cost V 5 bases and J 9 bases, with 20 bases left between them. CDR3 sequence reads: CASSPGQASGGEQFF. The CDR3, as DNA: TGTGCCAGCAGCCCCGGACAGGCCAGCGGGGGTGAGCAGTTCTTC.

This clonotype was seen many times. The chain employs TRBV4-2 and TRBJ1-6; D gene uncertain. This CDR3 has 15 amino acids. The V end was cut by 3 bases, the J end by 4 bases, with 10 bases between. From germline, CDR1 is LGHNA and CDR2 YNFKEQ. CDR3 region: CASSQQDPYNSPLHF. CDR3 nucleotide sequence: TGTGCCAGCAGCCAGCAGGACCCATATAATTCACCCCTCCACTTT.

This sequence joins TRBV20-1 and TRBJ2-4; 8 nucleotides agree with TRBD2. The CDR3 has 15 residues. V shed 5 bases and J 4 bases; nucleotides not matched to a gene: 10. The V gene's germline CDR1 is DFQATT and CDR2 SNEGSKA (reference sequence). The CDR3 loop is CSAPKRGNSKNIQYF. The DNA of the CDR3 is TGCAGTGCTCCTAAGCGGGGGAACAGTAAAAACATTCAGTACTTC.

This clonotype has only a few counts. The chain joins TRBV6-5 to TRBJ1-2; D possibly corresponds to TRBD1 (5 bases). This CDR3 is 15 amino acids long. Germline CDR1 and CDR2: MNHEY and SVGAGI. Deletions cut 5 bases from V and 7 bases from J, with 20 bases between. As DNA, the CDR3 is TGTGCCAGCAGTCCTACTTGGCAGGGCCCTCTTGGCTACACCTTC. Encoded protein: CASSPTWQGPLGYTF.

The genes are TRBV12-2 and TRBJ2-1; the table's D call TRBD1 went unverified against the DNA. TRBV12-2 is tagged as a pseudogene. CDR3 length: 11 amino acids. This CDR3 is CASRPRDEQFF. CDR3 DNA: TGTGCAAGTCGCCCCAGGGACGAGCAGTTCTTC.

The chain has TRBV7-9 and TRBJ2-7; D is undetermined. Trimming stripped 4 bases from V and 9 bases from J, with 16 bases between. Germline V gene data show CDR1 as SEHNR and CDR2 as FQNEAQ (reference sequence). This CDR3 has 13 amino acids. CDR3 protein: CASSWTRDRTQYF. The CDR3 DNA reads as TGTGCCAGCAGCTGGACCCGAGATCGGACGCAGTACTTC.

Only a few counts were recorded for this clonotype. Here the CDR3 DNA reads TGCGCCAGCAGCTTGGGCCTCTCTACAGGTTCAAGTTCCTACGAGCAGTACTTC. Its translation is CASSLGLSTGSSSYEQYF. The rearrangement links TRBV5-1 to TRBJ2-7; possibly TRBD1 for D (5 bases). The V end lost 0 bases, the J end lost 1 base, and 20 bases lay between the germline ends. CDR1 and CDR2 from the germline V gene are SGHRS and YFSETQ. The CDR3 is made up of 18 amino acids.

This clonotype has only a few counts. The V and J genes are TRBV24-1 and TRBJ1-1; 10 positions agree with TRBD1. Germline values: CDR1 KGHDR, CDR2 SFDVKD. With 7 bases clipped from V and 5 bases from J, the junction kept 6 bases outside the gene matches. This CDR3 has 14 residues. The CDR3 DNA is TGTGCCACCAGAGACAGGGGGCTGGGGACTGAAGCTTTCTTT. Residues: CATRDRGLGTEAFF.

This clonotype has ten or more counts. V usage is TRBV27 and J usage is TRBJ2-2; the D gene is possibly TRBD1 (5 bases). The CDR3 contains 16 residues. Trimming stripped 4 bases from V and 5 bases from J, with 17 bases between. Germline values: CDR1 MNHEY, CDR2 SMNVEV (reference sequence). In nucleotides, the CDR3 is TGTGCCAGCAGTTCGCGTGGAGACAGAATAACCGGGGAGCTGTTTTTT. It codes for CASSSRGDRITGELFF.

The chain carries TRBV27 and TRBJ2-7, with TRBD1 identical over 8 bases. V dropped 4 bases and J dropped 7; count of bases not matched to a gene: 6. The CDR3 contains 13 residues. Germline CDR1 MNHEY, CDR2 SMNVEV (reference sequence). The CDR3 sequence is CASSSQGGTEQYV. CDR3 nucleotides: TGTGCCAGCAGTTCACAGGGGGGTACAGAGCAGTACGTC.

The chain uses TRBV19 and TRBJ2-7, with D possibly TRBD2 on 5 matching bases. Germline V lookup: CDR1 LNHDA, CDR2 SQIVND (reference sequence). Trimming removed 0 bases from V and 7 bases from J, with 19 bases in between. The CDR3 covers 16 residues. The CDR3 bases are TGTGCCAGTAGTATAGATTTCCCTAGGCGGGCCGGGGAGCAGTACTTC. Translation gives CASSIDFPRRAGEQYF.